This T cell receptor beta chain derives from a study of vaccination and CD4 T cells after COVID-19. Overall study results and limits: A comparatively limited set of convalescent patients was examined, with no early post-infection timepoints.

Once obtained from cultured CD4+ T cells, the DNA was sequenced using the Oncomine TCR Beta short-read assay. TCRdb called the PCR reads again in MiXCR, with one record for every CDR3 protein. The table includes 18,000 or so distinct CDR3 sequences, about three fifths detected once. Notes on this clonotype: Its antigen remains unidentified.

After removal of 5 bases from V and 8 bases from J, the junction contained 11 bases not matched to a gene. CDR3 size: 14 residues. The sample's treatment: approximately nine-day PBMC culture with coronavirus spike peptide pools or control peptides (ViraFEST assay). ViraFEST used peptide pools to expand antigen-specific T cells and subsequently sequenced their TCRs. Each well received two million PBMCs, cultured with 10 IU/ml IL-2 and 8 to 10 ug/ml peptide pools. Culture proceeded for approximately eleven days, and CD4+ T cells were then isolated by negative selection. Sequenced material: CD4+ T cells from blood, cultured in vitro. The chain joins TRBV12-3 or TRBV12-4 to TRBJ2-7; 8 bases are a match to TRBD2. This clonotype originated in a human donor who had recovered from COVID-19. The CDR3 loop reads CASSLTSGLPQQYF. The CDR3 nucleotides read TGTGCCAGCAGTCTAACTAGCGGATTGCCTCAGCAGTACTTC.